This T cell receptor (beta chain) was sequenced in a study of cytomegalovirus exposure and HLA in healthy donors. Turning to the study itself: Among the roughly 370 genotyped donors, 65% to 85% were placed in the Caucasian-associated ancestry cluster.

A note on this clone: The antigen is not known.

The CDR3 sequence is 13 residues long. The V end was cut by 3 bases, the J end by 2 bases, with 8 bases between. Findings of the study overall: Reportedly, a later analysis found an Asian-associated ancestry cluster had fewer N-insertions than the approximately 700-donor mean.

Both 60 Vbeta primers and 13 Jbeta primers went into the PCR. Original methodology: In a later analysis, of some 80 million unique beta chains, around 11 million appeared in at least two donors. Clones were read by immunoSEQ multiplex PCR, and TCRdb kept only the in-frame ones, dropping some. The D gene and trimming were derived from the DNA, and the V and J assignments and clone size from that table. This sample has approximately 210,000 clones; 80% to 85% occur once, and the top ten carry about 1%. Sequencing used PBMCs. V and J are TRBV23-1 and TRBJ2-7; D may be TRBD2 (5 bases). TRBV23-1 is an ORF; its function is uncertain. The TCR sequence derives from a middle-aged woman in good health and CMV-seronegative. The CDR3: CASSQPGTYEQYV. CDR3 in DNA: TGCGCCAGCAGTCAGCCGGGAACCTACGAGCAGTACGTC.